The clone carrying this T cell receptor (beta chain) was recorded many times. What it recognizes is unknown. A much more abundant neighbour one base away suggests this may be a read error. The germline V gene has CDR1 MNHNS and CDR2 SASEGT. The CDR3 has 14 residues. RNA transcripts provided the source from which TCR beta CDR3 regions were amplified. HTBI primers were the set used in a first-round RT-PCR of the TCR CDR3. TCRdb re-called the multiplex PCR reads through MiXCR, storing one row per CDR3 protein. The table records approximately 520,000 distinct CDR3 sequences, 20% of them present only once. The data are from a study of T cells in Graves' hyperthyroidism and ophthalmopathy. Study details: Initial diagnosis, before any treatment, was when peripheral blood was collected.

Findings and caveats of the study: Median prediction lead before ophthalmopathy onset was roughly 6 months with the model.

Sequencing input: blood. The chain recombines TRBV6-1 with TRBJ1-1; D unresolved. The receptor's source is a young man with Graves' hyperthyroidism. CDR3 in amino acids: CASSELLGNTEASF. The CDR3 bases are TGTGCCAGCAGTGAACTGCTAGGGAACACTGAAGCTTCCTTT.